This T cell receptor (beta chain) was sequenced for a study of blood T cell repertoires in COVID-19. The overall study: Specimens from acute and convalescent COVID-19 originated in the United States, Italy and Spain.

Assay used: immunoSEQ multiplex PCR; TCRdb lists only in-frame clones, some missing. The sample consists of 150,000 to 200,000 clones, less than 90% of them appearing once. In germline, CDR1 is SNHLY, CDR2 FYNNEI. This CDR3 comprises 15 residues. Trimming pared 7 bases from V and 2 bases from J, leaving 14 bases between. The chain employs TRBV2 and TRBJ1-4; weak D call: TRBD1 (5 bases). What was sequenced was peripheral blood. The sequence derives from a man aged 55 to 70 with acute or convalescent COVID-19. The CDR3 nucleotides read TGTGCCAGCATCCCGAACGGGGGTACTAATGAAAAACTGTTTTTT. It yields the protein CASIPNGGTNEKLFF.